Listed here are 30 T cell receptor beta chains from one sample, sequenced in a study of blood T cell repertoires in COVID-19. Libraries were prepared by immunoSEQ multiplex PCR; TCRdb keeps only in-frame clonotypes and omits some of them. The sample shows about 31,000 clones, about 90% of them seen only once. The specimen was peripheral blood. Source of these receptors: a woman in her forties with active or convalescent COVID-19.

The chain carries TRBV30 and TRBJ2-2, with 7 bases aligning to TRBD2. Germline V gene lookup returns CDR1 GTSNPN and CDR2 SVGIG (reference sequence). V gave up 4 bases and J gave up 1 base; unmatched junction bases: 3. The CDR3 totals 14 residues. This CDR3 reads CAWKASGNTGELFF. The DNA of the CDR3 is TGTGCCTGGAAAGCTAGCGGGAACACCGGGGAGCTGTTTTTT.

The chain combines TRBV7-3 with TRBJ1-1; D gene uncertain. Trimming removed 5 bases from V and 4 bases from J, with 14 bases in between. The CDR3 loop spans 14 amino acids. Germline loops: CDR1 SGHTA, CDR2 FQGTGA. Written as DNA, the CDR3 is TGTGCCAGCAGCCCGTCTATCATGATCACTGAAGCTTTCTTT. It yields the protein CASSPSIMITEAFF.

This chain joins TRBV19 and TRBJ2-3; D remains unclear. Germline V CDR1 and CDR2: LNHDA, SQIVND (reference sequence). Between the trimmed V and J ends, which lost 2 bases and 0 bases, there was a span of 9 bases. The CDR3 is 15 residues long. CDR3 nucleotides: TGTGCCAGTAGTATATCACTGAAGAGCACAGATACGCAGTATTTT. Its protein is CASSISLKSTDTQYF.

The chain links TRBV30 to TRBJ2-7; 7 bases line up with TRBD1. Germline V lookup: CDR1 GTSNPN, CDR2 SVGIG (reference sequence). The CDR3 runs to 20 residues. The J segment lost 0 bases and the V segment lost 4 bases, leaving 24 bases of the junction unmatched. The CDR3 sequence is CAWKRLNFPGQSRSSYEQYF. The DNA of the CDR3 is TGTGCCTGGAAACGTTTGAACTTTCCGGGACAGTCCAGGAGCTCCTACGAGCAGTACTTC.

V is TRBV9 and J is TRBJ2-3, with TRBD2 identical over 7 bases. With V trimmed by 3 bases and J by 1 base, 8 bases remained unmatched. This CDR3 has 16 amino acids. Germline CDR1 reads SGDLS; CDR2 reads YYNGEE. The CDR3 coding sequence is TGTGCCAGCAGCGGGCTAGCGGTCCCGGGCACAGATACGCAGTATTTT. It encodes CASSGLAVPGTDTQYF.

The chain combines TRBV30 with TRBJ1-6, with 9 positions matching TRBD1. Germline values: CDR1 GTSNPN, CDR2 SVGIG (reference sequence). The CDR3 has 13 amino acids. J gave up 9 bases and V 5 bases, and 5 bases lay outside the gene matches. CDR3: CAWQDRGTSPLHF. The CDR3 DNA sequence: TGTGCCTGGCAGGACAGGGGTACTTCACCCCTCCACTTT.

J is TRBJ2-7 and V is TRBV5-1; a possible D gene is TRBD2 (5 bases). Trimming took off 4 bases at V and 3 bases at J, with 11 bases between the two ends. CDR1 is SGHRS and CDR2 is YFSETQ in the germline V gene. The CDR3 has 13 amino acids. DNA for the CDR3: TGCGCCAGCAGCCGGGTTGCGGGCTACGAGCAGTACTTC. It is translated as CASSRVAGYEQYF.

The V and J genes are TRBV9 and TRBJ1-4; maybe TRBD1 (6 bases). This CDR3 has 16 residues. V shed 0 bases and J shed 1 base, with 10 bases lying between them. Germline CDR1 SGDLS, CDR2 YYNGEE. CDR3 in DNA: TGTGCCAGCAGCGTAGACTCCAGGGGAACTAATGAAAAACTGTTTTTT. Protein product: CASSVDSRGTNEKLFF.

V usage is TRBV2 and J usage is TRBJ1-2, with 11 bases matching TRBD1. The J segment lost 3 bases and the V segment lost 4 bases, leaving 4 bases of the junction unmatched. The CDR3 covers 15 residues. Looked up from germline, CDR1 is SNHLY and CDR2 is FYNNEI. CDR3 protein: CASSGGQGAYYGYTF. In DNA, the CDR3 is TGTGCCAGCAGTGGCGGACAGGGGGCTTACTATGGCTACACCTTC.

V usage is TRBV15 and J usage is TRBJ2-3, with TRBD1 matching 10 bases. This CDR3 region has 14 residues. Germline loops: CDR1 LNHNV, CDR2 YYDKDF (reference sequence). V lost 6 bases, J lost 2 bases, and 2 bases stayed unmatched. The CDR3 DNA is TGTGCCACCAGTGGGACAGGGGCCACAGATACGCAGTATTTT. It is translated as CATSGTGATDTQYF.

The chain joins TRBV14 to TRBJ2-1, with a possible D match to TRBD1 (6 bases). Trimming took off 1 base at V and 7 bases at J, with 14 bases between the two ends. CDR1 is SGHDN and CDR2 is FVKESK in the germline V gene. The CDR3 is 15 amino acids. This CDR3 reads CASSQAGVGANEQFF. CDR3 sequence (DNA): TGTGCCAGCAGCCAAGCAGGGGTGGGGGCAAATGAGCAGTTCTTC.

This chain uses TRBV19 with TRBJ2-1; 7 positions agree with TRBD1. V shed 9 bases and J 2 bases; nucleotides not matched to a gene: 10. CDR1 and CDR2 from the germline V gene are LNHDA and SQIVND (reference sequence). The CDR3 runs to 15 residues. CDR3 residues: CASGTQGSPYNEQFF. The CDR3 region has the DNA TGTGCCAGCGGGACACAGGGGTCCCCCTACAATGAGCAGTTCTTC.

The count of this clone is one. V and J are TRBV27 and TRBJ1-2, with D possibly matching TRBD1 (5 bases). The germline V gene has CDR1 MNHEY and CDR2 SMNVEV (reference sequence). V was cut by 8 bases and J by 4 bases, with 14 bases left in between. This CDR3 has 13 amino acids. The chain's CDR3 is CASGVDSLYGYTF. In nucleotides, the CDR3 is TGTGCCAGCGGGGTTGACAGCCTCTATGGCTACACCTTC.

This sequence joins TRBV28 and TRBJ1-6; TRBD1 matches 7 bases. From germline, CDR1 is MDHEN and CDR2 SYDVKM. This CDR3 spans 15 amino acids. Trimming took 5 bases from V and 10 from J; bases not matched to a gene: 11. CDR3 in amino acids: CASSDRVGARSPLHF. The CDR3 region has the DNA TGTGCCAGCAGTGACAGGGTTGGAGCTCGGTCACCCCTCCACTTT. The full variable domain, with the rest looked up from reference TRBV28 and TRBJ1-6, is DVKVTQSSRYLVKRTGEKVFLECVQDMDHENMFWYRQDPGLGLRLIYFSYDVKMKEKGDIPEGYSVSREKKERFSLILESASTNQTSMYLCASSDRVGARSPLHFGNGTRLTVT.

This clone appeared a single time. The chain is built from TRBV27 and TRBJ2-6; no clear D gene. The CDR3 loop spans 17 amino acids. Germline V gives CDR1 MNHEY, CDR2 SMNVEV (reference sequence). Deletions cut 3 bases from V and 0 bases from J, with 12 bases between. This CDR3 is CASSLSVTSSGANVLTF. The CDR3 DNA is TGTGCCAGCAGTTTGAGCGTTACCAGCTCTGGGGCCAACGTCCTGACTTTC.

V usage is TRBV28 and J usage is TRBJ2-1, with D possibly being TRBD2 (5 bases). V was cut by 3 bases and J by 4 bases, with 13 bases left in between. Germline lookup yields CDR1 MDHEN and CDR2 SYDVKM. This CDR3 spans 15 amino acids. The chain's CDR3 is CASSFFVGEYNEQFF. DNA for the CDR3: TGTGCCAGCAGTTTCTTCGTCGGGGAGTACAATGAGCAGTTCTTC.

The chain is built from TRBV6-6 and TRBJ2-1; 8 bases line up with TRBD2. Germline V CDR1 and CDR2: MNHNY, SVGAGI (reference sequence). This CDR3 has 13 amino acids. V was clipped by 7 bases and J by 4 bases; unmatched bases: 3. The CDR3 sequence is CASTPSGYNEQFF. CDR3 nucleotides: TGTGCCAGCACTCCTAGCGGGTACAATGAGCAGTTCTTC.

A note on this clone: The junction differs from germline at one of its ends, possibly a read error. The CDR3 DNA follows: TGTGCCAGCAGCCCTCAGACAGAAACGCAGTATTTT. It yields the protein CASSPQTETQYF. The chain carries TRBV3-1 (or the pseudogene TRBV3-2) and TRBJ2-3; possibly TRBD1 for D (5 bases). The CDR3 runs to 12 residues. Germline V gene sequence: CDR1 LGHDT, CDR2 YNNKEL (reference sequence).

This chain connects TRBV6-5 to TRBJ2-1, with TRBD1 as a possible D gene (6 bases). V was cut by 6 bases and J by 8 bases, with 20 bases left in between. This CDR3 is built from 15 residues. From germline, CDR1 is MNHEY and CDR2 SVGAGI. CDR3 amino acids: CASSLSRGRNDEQFF. CDR3 nucleotide sequence: TGTGCCAGCAGCCTAAGCAGGGGACGCAATGATGAGCAGTTCTTC.

This clone was recorded once. The chain uses TRBV10-2 and TRBJ1-4, with 8 bases lining up with TRBD1. Looked up from germline, CDR1 is WSHSY and CDR2 is SAAADI. The V and J ends lost 3 bases and 5 bases, in that order; junction bases with no gene match: 8. The CDR3 sequence is 16 residues long. The CDR3 here is CASSEEGTGLNEKLFF. The DNA for the CDR3 is TGCGCCAGCAGTGAAGAGGGGACAGGTCTAAATGAAAAACTGTTTTTT.

This clone was seen once. The chain employs TRBV4-1 and TRBJ1-4; D is possibly TRBD1 (6 bases). Germline values: CDR1 MGHRA, CDR2 YSYEKL. V was trimmed by 0 bases and J by 6 bases, leaving 14 bases between them. This CDR3 comprises 16 residues. The CDR3 DNA reads TGCGCCAGCAGCCAAGAGGGGGCGACCCTAGATGAAAAACTGTTTTTT. Its translation: CASSQEGATLDEKLFF.

A single count supports this clone. The chain has TRBV28 and TRBJ1-1, with D maybe TRBD1 (6 bases). The V end was cut by 7 bases, the J end by 7 bases, with 22 bases between. CDR1 and CDR2 (germline): MDHEN, SYDVKM. CDR3 size: 15 residues. The CDR3 is CASKITTGLRGEAFF. In nucleotides, the CDR3 is TGTGCCAGCAAAATAACTACAGGGTTACGAGGTGAAGCTTTCTTT.

The rearrangement joins TRBV3-1 (or the pseudogene TRBV3-2) to TRBJ2-7; 7 bases align to TRBD1. The V gene end was trimmed by 7 bases and the J gene end by 6 bases; junction bases not matched to a gene: 9. Germline CDR1 LGHDT, CDR2 YNNKEL (reference sequence). The CDR3 has 13 residues. The CDR3, as DNA: TGTGCCAGCACCCGCGAGGGGGCCCGCGAGCAGTACTTC. Residues: CASTREGAREQYF.

The J gene is TRBJ2-1, the V gene TRBV27; 8 bases line up with TRBD1. Germline V gives CDR1 MNHEY, CDR2 SMNVEV (reference sequence). V was clipped by 4 bases and J by 7 bases; unmatched bases: 9. This CDR3 has 15 residues. DNA of the CDR3: TGTGCCAGCAGTTCTTGGAGACAGGGGTGGAATGAGCAGTTCTTC. It encodes CASSSWRQGWNEQFF.

CDR3 region: CASSLGLFKTGQYF. DNA of the CDR3: TGTGCCAGCAGCTTGGGACTATTCAAGACCGGGCAGTACTTC. This chain connects TRBV14 to TRBJ2-7, with TRBD2 matching over 7 bases. V was pared by 5 bases and J by 9 bases, with 13 bases of the junction left unmatched. This CDR3 spans 14 amino acids. CDR1 is SGHDN and CDR2 is FVKESK in the germline V gene.

The DNA of the CDR3 is TGTGCCAGCAGTCCTTTCGGCAGGGGGAACACTGAAGCTTTCTTT. Residues: CASSPFGRGNTEAFF. This chain joins TRBV2 and TRBJ1-1; a possible D gene is TRBD1 (6 bases). The CDR3 spans 15 residues. Trimming shortened V by 5 bases and J by 1 base, and 14 bases separated the two germline ends. The germline CDR1 and CDR2 sequences are SNHLY and FYNNEI.

The chain couples TRBV30 to TRBJ1-3, with D unresolved. Trimming left V 2 bases short and J 7 bases short, with 27 bases between. The CDR3 consists of 18 residues. CDR1 and CDR2 (germline): GTSNPN, SVGIG (reference sequence). The CDR3 protein is CAWSTYPPTSERGNTIYF. DNA of the CDR3: TGTGCCTGGAGTACCTACCCCCCTACATCGGAACGGGGTAACACCATATATTTT.

The J gene is TRBJ1-6, the V gene TRBV6-5, with D unresolved. This CDR3 comprises 14 residues. Per the germline V gene, CDR1 is MNHEY and CDR2 is SVGAGI. Trimming took off 6 bases at V and 10 bases at J, with 16 bases between the two ends. DNA for the CDR3: TGTGCCAGCAGGGGCACGGAGGGTGCCTCACCCCTCCACTTT. This codes for CASRGTEGASPLHF.

This chain joins TRBV15 and TRBJ1-4, with TRBD1 identical over 7 bases. CDR3 size: 15 residues. Germline V lookup: CDR1 LNHNV, CDR2 YYDKDF (reference sequence). V was clipped by 3 bases and J by 8 bases; unmatched bases: 9. In DNA, the CDR3 is TGTGCCACCAGCAGCATCCAGGGGGGACGAGAAAAACTGTTTTTT. This translates into CATSSIQGGREKLFF.

The chain uses TRBV5-5 and TRBJ1-4; TRBD1 might be the D (6 bases). Between the trimmed V and J ends, which lost 3 bases and 7 bases, there was a span of 16 bases. The CDR3 totals 15 residues. Germline values: CDR1 SGHKS, CDR2 YYEKEE (reference sequence). The CDR3 here is CASSSAGTRSEKLFF. The CDR3 nucleotides are TGTGCCAGCAGCTCTGCCGGGACACGATCTGAAAAACTGTTTTTT.